A selection of T cell receptor beta chains follows, all from one sample in a study of control samples from healthy donors and cancer patients. Clones were sequenced by immunoSEQ multiplex PCR, and TCRdb holds only the in-frame ones, with some missing. The data contain around 28,000 clones, approximately 91% of them seen just once; the ten biggest clones take up 13%. Sequenced: PBMCs. These receptor sequences come from a man over 45 with lung cancer. Each CDR3 is given with its conserved first and last residue. The D gene is left open where the match is weak. Expanded clones are given a class, and other clones once, few, many or no size at all.

>TRBJ2-1|TRBD2|.|TRBV4-1
CASSNVGAGETTEQFF
TGCGCCAGCAGCAACGTAGGGGCGGGGGAAACCACTGAGCAGTTCTTC
>TRBJ2-2|.|.|TRBV5-8
CASSINVGPPPGELFF
TGTGCCAGCAGCATAAACGTCGGACCTCCCCCCGGGGAGCTGTTTTTT
>TRBJ2-3|TRBD2|.|TRBV7-3
CASSLGTSGGAADTQYF
TGTGCCAGCAGCCTAGGGACTAGCGGGGGGGCAGCAGATACGCAGTATTTT
>TRBJ1-1|TRBD1|.|TRBV5-1
CASSFRTGGNTEAFF
TGCGCCAGCAGCTTCAGGACAGGGGGCAACACTGAAGCTTTCTTT
>TRBJ1-2|TRBD1|.|TRBV29-1
CSVADRDLYGYTF
TGCAGCGTGGCGGACAGGGATCTCTATGGCTACACCTTC
>TRBJ2-1|TRBD1|once|TRBV7-9
CASSAIWTRGPFNEQFF
TGTGCCAGCAGCGCCATTTGGACCAGGGGGCCTTTCAATGAGCAGTTCTTC
>TRBJ1-5|.|.|TRBV28
CASSLAGLNSNQPQHF
TGTGCCAGCAGCCTTGCGGGCCTGAATAGCAATCAGCCCCAGCATTTT
>TRBJ2-3|TRBD2|.|TRBV11-3
CASSLVLGGTDTQYF
TGTGCCAGCAGCTTAGTCCTCGGGGGGACAGATACGCAGTATTTT
>TRBJ1-5|TRBD1|.|TRBV19
CASSPQGGGQPQHF
TGTGCCAGTAGCCCACAGGGGGGGGGTCAGCCCCAGCATTTT
>TRBJ2-3|.|.|TRBV7-3
CASSLGTLASTDTQYF
TGTGCCAGCAGCTTAGGCACGTTAGCTAGCACAGATACGCAGTATTTT
>TRBJ2-2|TRBD1|.|TRBV7-9
CASRTGGRTGELFF
TGTGCCAGCAGGACAGGGGGCAGGACCGGGGAGCTGTTTTTT
>TRBJ1-5|TRBD1|.|TRBV10-2
CASSATQGEPGPQHF
TGCGCCAGCAGTGCTACACAGGGGGAGCCGGGCCCCCAGCATTTT
>TRBJ1-5|.|.|TRBV30
CAWSGRNNQPQHF
TGTGCCTGGAGTGGGAGAAATAATCAGCCCCAGCATTTT
>TRBJ1-5|.|.|TRBV5-1
CASSLGQSPNQPQHF
TGCGCCAGCAGCTTAGGACAGTCCCCCAATCAGCCCCAGCATTTT
>TRBJ1-1|.|.|TRBV5-1
CASSLGPAYMNTEAFF
TGCGCCAGCAGCTTGGGTCCCGCCTATATGAACACTGAAGCTTTCTTT
>TRBJ2-2|.|.|TRBV12-3/TRBV12-4
CASSSSISGELFF
TGTGCCAGCAGTTCTAGCATTTCCGGGGAGCTGTTTTTT
>TRBJ1-6|TRBD1|.|TRBV6-1
CASSDRDRGGSPLHF
TGTGCCAGCAGTGATAGGGACAGGGGAGGTTCACCCCTCCACTTT
>TRBJ1-6|.|.|TRBV2
CASSEEGSNLHF
TGTGCCAGCAGTGAAGAGGGATCAAACCTCCACTTT
>TRBJ1-3|.|.|TRBV7-6
CASSLSQFHSGNTIYF
TGTGCCAGCAGCTTATCCCAGTTTCACTCTGGAAACACCATATATTTT
>TRBJ1-6|.|.|TRBV6-5
CAANGDLVYSPLHF
TGTGCCGCCAACGGGGACCTCGTCTATTCACCCCTCCACTTT
>TRBJ2-1|TRBD2|.|TRBV30
CAWSVPPGGGNEQFF
TGTGCCTGGAGTGTACCCCCGGGGGGGGGCAATGAGCAGTTCTTC
>TRBJ2-5|TRBD2|.|TRBV28
CASSSAGGGKETQYF
TGTGCCAGCAGTTCGGCTGGGGGGGGGAAAGAGACCCAGTACTTC
>TRBJ2-4|.|.|TRBV11-1
CASSPGTKAGKNIQYF
TGTGCCAGCAGCCCCGGGACAAAGGCGGGCAAAAACATTCAGTACTTC
>TRBJ2-7|TRBD1|few|TRBV4-1
CASSQTTMGRQGPYEQYF
TGCGCCAGCAGCCAAACAACGATGGGGAGACAGGGACCCTACGAGCAGTACTTC
>TRBJ2-7|TRBD2|.|TRBV18
CASSPSGGPYEQYF
TGTGCCAGCTCACCAAGCGGGGGGCCCTACGAGCAGTACTTC
>TRBJ1-4|.|.|TRBV5-6
CASSLAEDATNEKLFF
TGTGCCAGCAGCTTGGCGGAGGACGCAACTAATGAAAAACTGTTTTTT
>TRBJ2-2|.|.|TRBV30
CAWSGHPNTGELFF
TGTGCCTGGAGTGGACATCCGAACACCGGGGAGCTGTTTTTT
>TRBJ2-1|.|.|TRBV5-1
CASSLVSDGEQFF
TGCGCCAGCAGCTTGGTTTCGGACGGGGAGCAGTTCTTC
>TRBJ2-5|.|.|TRBV4-3
CASSQDRGSSQETQYF
TGCGCCAGCAGCCAAGATCGGGGGAGCAGTCAAGAGACCCAGTACTTC
>TRBJ1-5|.|.|TRBV19
CASNSRAVQPQHF
TGTGCCAGTAACTCCAGGGCGGTTCAGCCCCAGCATTTT
>TRBJ2-1|.|.|TRBV18
CASSPPNSYNEQFF
TGTGCCAGCTCACCACCTAACAGCTACAATGAGCAGTTCTTC
>TRBJ1-1|.|.|TRBV28
CASSLSQGIRAFF
TGTGCCAGCAGTTTATCCCAGGGGATAAGAGCTTTCTTT
>TRBJ2-7|TRBD1|once|TRBV11-2
CASSREQGAPGEQYF
TGTGCCAGCAGCCGGGAACAGGGGGCGCCGGGGGAGCAGTACTTC
>TRBJ1-3|.|.|TRBV7-9
CASSLYREAGNTIYF
TGTGCCAGCAGCTTATACAGGGAGGCTGGAAACACCATATATTTT
>TRBJ1-2|.|.|TRBV2
CASSDRGLSYTF
TGTGCCAGCAGTGACAGGGGCCTGAGCTACACCTTC
>TRBJ2-3|.|.|TRBV6-5
CASIRLPDNTDTQYF
TGTGCCAGCATAAGACTCCCCGACAACACAGATACGCAGTATTTT
>TRBJ2-4|.|few|TRBV4-3
CASSQETTGTFQYF
TGCGCCAGCAGCCAAGAGACAACCGGGACATTTCAGTACTTC
>TRBJ1-1|.|.|TRBV29-1
CSAHRTENTEAFF
TGCAGCGCTCATCGGACGGAGAACACTGAAGCTTTCTTT
>TRBJ2-5|.|.|TRBV18
CASSPTTAQETQYF
TGTGCCAGCTCTCCCACGACTGCCCAAGAGACCCAGTACTTC